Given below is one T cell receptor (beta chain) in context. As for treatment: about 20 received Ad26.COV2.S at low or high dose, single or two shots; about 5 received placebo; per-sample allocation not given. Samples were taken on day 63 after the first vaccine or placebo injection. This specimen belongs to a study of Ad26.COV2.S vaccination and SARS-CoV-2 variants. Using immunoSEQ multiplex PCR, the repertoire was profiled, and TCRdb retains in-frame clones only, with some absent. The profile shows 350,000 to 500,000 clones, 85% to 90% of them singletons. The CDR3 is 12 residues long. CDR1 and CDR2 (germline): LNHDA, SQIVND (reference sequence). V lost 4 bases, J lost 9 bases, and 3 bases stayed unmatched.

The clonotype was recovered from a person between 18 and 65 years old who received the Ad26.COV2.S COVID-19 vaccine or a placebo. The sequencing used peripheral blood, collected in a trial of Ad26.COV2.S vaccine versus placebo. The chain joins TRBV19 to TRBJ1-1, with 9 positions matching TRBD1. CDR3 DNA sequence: TGTGCCAGTAGTAGAGGACAGGGGAAAGCTTTCTTT. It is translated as CASSRGQGKAFF.